A selection of T cell receptor beta chains follows, all from one sample in a study of blood T cell repertoires in COVID-19. Libraries were prepared by immunoSEQ multiplex PCR; TCRdb keeps only in-frame clonotypes and omits some of them. The repertoire holds 100,000 to 120,000 clones, with less than 85% as singletons. The material sequenced was peripheral blood. These receptors were taken from a human donor in a cohort sampled during active COVID-19. CDR3s include the opening cysteine and the closing phenylalanine or tryptophan. A D gene is named only where the DNA matches it firmly. The size entry is marked missing in some rows and otherwise reads once, few, many or a size class.

v_gene	abundance	j_gene	d_gene	CDR3aa	CDR3nt
TRBV6-2/TRBV6-3	-	TRBJ2-7	-	CASSYPDNYEQYF	TGTGCCAGCAGTTACCCAGACAATTACGAGCAGTACTTC
TRBV6-5	many	TRBJ2-7	-	CASSYAPTYEQYF	TGTGCCAGCAGTTACGCTCCTACCTACGAGCAGTACTTC
TRBV3-1/TRBV3-2	-	TRBJ2-2	-	CASSQGRQTGELFF	TGTGCCAGCAGCCAGGGGAGGCAGACCGGGGAGCTGTTTTTT
TRBV19	-	TRBJ1-5	TRBD1	CASIKRGTGVWGNQPQHF	TGTGCCAGTATTAAGAGGGGGACAGGGGTATGGGGCAATCAGCCCCAGCATTTT
TRBV19	-	TRBJ1-3	TRBD1	CASNPQGARSGNTIYF	TGTGCCAGTAACCCTCAGGGGGCCCGCTCTGGAAACACCATATATTTT
TRBV3-1/TRBV3-2	few	TRBJ1-5	-	CASSFEGGNQPQHF	TGTGCCAGCAGCTTCGAGGGAGGGAATCAGCCCCAGCATTTT
TRBV5-4	-	TRBJ2-1	-	CASSSRDSNYNEQFF	TGTGCCAGCAGCTCGAGGGACTCAAATTACAATGAGCAGTTCTTC
TRBV7-8	few	TRBJ2-7	TRBD1	CASSPGTAIGFNYEQYF	TGTGCCAGCAGCCCTGGGACAGCCATCGGATTTAACTACGAGCAGTACTTC
TRBV4-2	-	TRBJ1-4	-	CASRSAGQNEKLFF	TGTGCCAGCCGGTCGGCAGGTCAAAATGAAAAACTGTTTTTT
TRBV10-3	once	TRBJ2-3	TRBD1	CAISGDRGVVGTDTQYF	TGTGCCATCAGCGGGGACAGGGGGGTCGTCGGCACAGATACGCAGTATTTT
TRBV29-1	-	TRBJ1-4	TRBD1	CSVGMTGEGEKLFF	TGCAGCGTTGGGATGACAGGGGAGGGTGAAAAACTGTTTTTT
TRBV6-5	-	TRBJ2-2	-	CASRRGGWTGELFF	TGTGCCAGCAGGAGGGGGGGCTGGACCGGGGAGCTGTTTTTT
TRBV4-1	-	TRBJ2-2	-	CASSQDPPSGELFF	TGCGCCAGCAGCCAAGATCCTCCTAGCGGGGAGCTGTTTTTT
TRBV7-2	-	TRBJ1-4	-	CASSAGPSEKLFF	TGTGCCAGCAGCGCGGGTCCTAGTGAAAAACTGTTTTTT
TRBV29-1	-	TRBJ1-1	TRBD1	CSGKTGGMTEAFF	TGCAGCGGGAAAACAGGGGGGATGACTGAAGCTTTCTTT
TRBV5-4	-	TRBJ2-2	TRBD1	CASSKPGGRTGELFF	TGTGCCAGCAGCAAACCAGGGGGCCGGACCGGGGAGCTGTTTTTT
TRBV10-3	-	TRBJ2-7	TRBD2	CAISESVAGGLPYEQYF	TGTGCCATCAGTGAGTCCGTAGCGGGGGGTCTCCCCTACGAGCAGTACTTC
TRBV5-6	few	TRBJ2-7	-	CASSPGLYEQYF	TGTGCCAGCAGCCCGGGACTCTACGAGCAGTACTTC
TRBV29-1	-	TRBJ1-2	-	CSVTDFYGYTF	TGCAGCGTGACAGATTTCTATGGCTACACCTTC
TRBV9	-	TRBJ2-7	TRBD1	CASSVEVTPQGYEQYF	TGTGCCAGCAGCGTAGAGGTGACCCCACAGGGGTACGAGCAGTACTTC
TRBV9	-	TRBJ2-4	TRBD2	CASSVGEGLKNIQYF	TGTGCCAGCAGCGTAGGGGAGGGTCTGAAAAACATTCAGTACTTC
TRBV6-2/TRBV6-3	-	TRBJ1-5	-	CASSRWGGRGNQPQHF	TGTGCCAGCAGCCGCTGGGGGGGCCGGGGCAATCAGCCCCAGCATTTT
TRBV4-1	-	TRBJ2-7	-	CASSRELSLGRGEQYF	TGCGCCAGCAGCCGGGAGCTGTCGCTTGGGAGAGGCGAGCAGTACTTC
TRBV6-5	-	TRBJ2-1	TRBD2	CASSGTNRHNEQFF	TGTGCCAGCAGCGGGACTAACCGTCACAATGAGCAGTTCTTC
TRBV28	once	TRBJ2-3	TRBD2	CASSLAGGPSDTQYF	TGTGCCAGCAGTCTAGCGGGGGGGCCATCAGATACGCAGTATTTT